This T cell receptor (beta chain) was identified in a study of shared clonotypes between healthy human individuals. General study results and limits: Sequencing depth was expected to affect clonotype sharing among donors.

With regard to this clone: Its antigen is not known.

Unsorted PBMC contributed 250 to 300 ng DNA, about 30,000 T cell genomes, to each replicate PCR. The method was immunoSEQ multiplex PCR; TCRdb's version includes in-frame clones alone and lacks a portion of them. The table lists around 480,000 clones, 60% to 80% of them singletons, with around 13% in the top ten. Recent acute infections and vaccinations were absent in the healthy HIV-negative adult donors. V lost 0 bases and J lost 0; bases outside the gene matches: 1. Germline CDR1 MRHNA, CDR2 SNTAGT. The CDR3 has 16 amino acids. The receptor comes from a woman aged 40 to 50 in good health. Some clones in this sample may be carry-over from other donors' samples. The material sequenced was PBMCs. The rearrangement uses TRBV6-4 and TRBJ1-3; 8 bases are a match to TRBD1. The CDR3 is CASSDSDRDSGNTIYF. The CDR3 nucleotides read TGTGCCAGCAGTGACTCGGACAGGGACTCTGGAAACACCATATATTTT.